This T cell receptor (beta chain) was sequenced for a study of blood T cells in healthy people across ages (dated by TCRdb to between 2015 and 2017). About the study as a whole: Template switching captured roughly one uniquely barcoded TCR beta cDNA molecule per two T cells in model experiments. Four age groups were formed from the donors: young (average 16 years), middle-aged (more than 35), aged (more than 55) and long-lived (approximately 80). Age-related changes in TCR beta repertoire diversity were measured in the study by deep sequencing normalized with unique cDNA molecular identifiers. The study analyzed two additional independent replicas of 1 million unique cDNA reads from the same blood draw for two donors, one aged 18 to 29 and one aged 80 or older. To avoid experimental bias, donors of different ages were distributed randomly across sequencing lanes. On the study overall, not on this receptor specifically: Estimates of total diversity based on one million sequenced T cells were considered lower bounds and underestimates. Bulk unsorted PBMC profiling prevented conclusive comparison of naive and antigen-experienced compartments. The percentage of naive T cells measured by flow cytometry correlated strongly with observed TCR beta diversity. As age increased, observed TCR beta diversity per million T cells dropped in a roughly linear way, and a significant reduction was already evident by age 40. Compared with the aged group, the long-lived group had more naive CD4+ T cells, fewer expanded clones and increased TCR diversity, a pattern suggesting age selection. Donor CMV infection status was unknown, potentially confounding age-related changes in expanded clonotypes.

Systemically healthy Caucasian individuals from Russia, 39 in total and aged roughly 6 to 100 years, were included as donors. About 10 milliliters of peripheral blood were collected from each donor into EDTA-treated Vacutainer tubes. Ficoll-Paque density-gradient centrifugation was used to isolate PBMCs, with at least 7 million obtained per sample. Total RNA, at least 6 micrograms per sample, was extracted from PBMCs with Trizol reagent. For every donor, flow cytometry on a PBMC aliquot measured the percentage of naive CD45RAhigh/CD27high T cells. As concerns this clonotype: The specificity of this receptor is unknown. No base qualities exist here, and no much larger clone lies one base off it.

Based on the germline V gene (reference sequence), the CDR1 and CDR2 sequences are DFQATT and SNEGSKA. The CDR3 goes from the cysteine to the phenylalanine over 16 residues. This entry keeps only the CDR3 DNA: 48 bases, framed from base 1. V loses 5 bases, J loses 2 bases, and the germline ends lie 20 bases apart. The library was generated by 5' RACE. The reads were generated on an Illumina HiSeq 2500. The second PCR ran for about 6 to 12 cycles and used a J-beta primer mix along with a sample-barcoded 5' primer. A template-switch 5' adaptor carrying 12 random nucleotides introduced a unique molecular identifier onto each TCR beta cDNA molecule. Each sample yielded at least 2.5 million CDR3-containing paired-end reads. First-strand cDNA was synthesized from all RNA with the Mint cDNA synthesis kit, primed by a TRBC-specific oligonucleotide. Following uracil-DNA glycosylase treatment, all cDNA underwent a first 18-cycle PCR with the universal primers M1SS and BC2_uni_R. The original pipeline was this. For normalization, 1 million high-quality reads were randomly selected from each sample, with every read carrying a distinct molecular identifier. Instead of being binned into consensus sequences, reads with shared molecular identifiers were discarded. MiTCR, with a Q25 quality threshold and the strictest error-elimination algorithm, was used for CDR3 identification, clonotype clustering and error correction. A nonparametric unseen species model using Euler transformation provided a lower-bound estimate of total TCR beta diversity. TCRdb reanalyzed the raw reads on its own, using fastp at Q25 for trimming and MiXCR for clone calling, and kept in-frame beta chains. For every CDR3 protein sequence, its rows merge into one entry that carries the most common genes and DNA. The authors' filters were not applied to this entry. The sample data list fewer than 900,000 distinct CDR3 sequences, and around 34% of these were observed just once. Together, the top ten hold over 10% of the sample.

The sequence was collected from a man in his late teens or twenties in good health. The rearranged segments are TRBV20-1 and TRBJ2-3; the best D guess is TRBD1, with 7 bases matching. Sequencing was done on a sample of blood. The DNA sequence reads TGCAGTGCTTATAGCATCAGGGGGGAGGCCACAGATACGCAGTATTTT. Its product reads: CSAYSIRGEATDTQYF.